A selection of T cell receptor beta chains follows, all from one sample in a study of blood T cell repertoires in COVID-19. Only in-frame clones appear in the TCRdb table, and some are missing; sequencing was by immunoSEQ multiplex PCR. The sample records under 300,000 clones, about 85% being singletons. Input material: peripheral blood. The receptors stem from a man aged 25-45 years who had recovered from COVID-19. The CDR3 runs from the conserved cysteine through the conserved F or W. A clone size is listed for some rows: how often the clone was seen (once, few, many), or a class if it is expanded.

v_gene	abundance	CDR3aa
TRBV6-6	many	CASTWGPGAFF
TRBV19	-	CASSPWTGGLLNYGYTF
TRBV2	-	CASSEGGPKNIQYF
TRBV24-1	-	CATSSTGVQPQHF
TRBV5-1	-	CASSSGQGDNSPLHF
TRBV7-9	-	CASSTHLPGLPNTGELFF
TRBV5-4	-	CASSPGTGAIGNTIYF
TRBV6-5	-	CASSPSGGLQPQHF
TRBV28	-	CASRSGGASSTGELFF
TRBV5-1	-	CASSLGSSGNAEAFF
TRBV7-9	once	CASSIPRGRDSETQYF
TRBV7-3	-	CASSRGGSTTDTQYF
TRBV7-9	-	CASSLAAGDNYGYTF
TRBV5-1	few	CASSSGGLGHSVKEQYF
TRBV23-1	-	CASSPSLTGGANTEAFF
TRBV18	once	CASSPPMGLENIQYF
TRBV19	-	CASRLLADGTDTQYF
TRBV7-9	-	CASSLVPTGISYEQYF
TRBV4-1	-	CASSQDAGRDTQYF
TRBV15	-	CATRVEGAATDTQYF
TRBV7-2	-	CASSLDWSSYNEQFF
TRBV15	-	CATSRYPGTGGAGQYF
TRBV5-6	-	CASSSDTGTDNYEQYF
TRBV5-4	once	CASSWGTSSYEQYF
TRBV6-6	-	CASSYSRVAQPQHF
TRBV5-4	-	CASSLGQRYEQYF
TRBV7-2	-	CASSLVGGHSYGYTF